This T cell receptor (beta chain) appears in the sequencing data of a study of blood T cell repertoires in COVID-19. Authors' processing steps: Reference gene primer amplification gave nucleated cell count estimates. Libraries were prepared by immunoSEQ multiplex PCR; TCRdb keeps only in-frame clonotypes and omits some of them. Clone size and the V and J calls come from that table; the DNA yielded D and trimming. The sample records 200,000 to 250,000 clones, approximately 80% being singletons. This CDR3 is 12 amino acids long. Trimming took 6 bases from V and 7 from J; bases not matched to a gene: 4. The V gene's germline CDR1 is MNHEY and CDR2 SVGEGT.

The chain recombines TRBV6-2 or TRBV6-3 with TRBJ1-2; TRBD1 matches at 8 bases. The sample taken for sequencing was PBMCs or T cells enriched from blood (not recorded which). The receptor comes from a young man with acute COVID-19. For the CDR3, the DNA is TGTGCCAGCAGCCAGGGGGCTGTTGGCTACACCTTC. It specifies CASSQGAVGYTF.